The clone carrying this T cell receptor (beta chain) was detected only once. Its cognate antigen is unknown. The CDR3 runs 9 residues. The ends were cut back, 10 bases at V and 8 bases at J, with 8 bases in the middle. The sample comes from a study of T cell repertoires in cytomegalovirus infection. Background on the study: It can be stated that public TCR beta signatures indicated CMV infection as well as a matching HLA type. Study results and limitations: Clonotype analysis showed dominance of the ex vivo response by HLA-C-restricted CMV-specific TCR beta clonotypes.

One entry per CDR3 protein results from TCRdb running MiXCR on the reads. The table has 650,000 to 900,000 distinct CDR3 sequences, around a third seen once. The sequence derives from a human donor in good health (CMV status not recorded). Some clones in this sample may be carry-over from other donors' samples. This sample comprised cultured CD8+ T cells from PBMCs, obtained from culture after CMV antigen stimulation. V is TRBV12-3 or TRBV12-4 and J is TRBJ1-2; unclear D gene. The CDR3 DNA follows: TGTGCCATCCTCCCCGGCTACACCTTC. Its translation: CAILPGYTF.